This T cell receptor beta chain was recorded in a study of cytomegalovirus exposure and HLA in healthy donors. In the study overall: An earlier analysis identified 95 million to 120 million unique TCR beta sequences in 150 million to 200 million T cells.

The PCR had 60 Vbeta and 13 Jbeta primers. Repertoires were generated with immunoSEQ multiplex PCR, while TCRdb's copy carries only in-frame clones and drops some. This table holds 90,000 to 140,000 clones, around 75% found once. As concerns this clone: Its target is not known.

The CDR3 sequence is 18 residues long. The V segment lost 1 base and the J segment 0 bases; nucleotides outside the gene matches: 11. CDR1 is KGHSH, CDR2 LQKENI, per germline. Study outcomes and limitations: The classifier reportedly diagnosed cytomegalovirus status with high specificity and sensitivity.

The TCR originated in a man aged 30 to 45 in good health and CMV-seronegative. The chain couples TRBV18 to TRBJ2-7; 8 bases line up with TRBD1. Source material: PBMCs. CDR3 protein: CASSPLYWGQAASYEQYF. The CDR3 region has the DNA TGTGCCAGCTCACCACTATATTGGGGACAGGCTGCCTCCTACGAGCAGTACTTC.